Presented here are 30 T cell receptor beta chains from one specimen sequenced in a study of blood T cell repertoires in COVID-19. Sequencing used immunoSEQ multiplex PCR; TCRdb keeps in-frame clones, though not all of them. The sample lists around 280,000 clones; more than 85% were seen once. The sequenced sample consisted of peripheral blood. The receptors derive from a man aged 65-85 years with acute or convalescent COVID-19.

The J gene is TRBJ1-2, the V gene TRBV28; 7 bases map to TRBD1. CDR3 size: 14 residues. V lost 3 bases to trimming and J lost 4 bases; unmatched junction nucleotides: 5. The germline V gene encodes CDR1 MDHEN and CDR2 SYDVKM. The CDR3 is CASSFGGGAYGYTF. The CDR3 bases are TGTGCCAGCAGTTTCGGAGGGGGCGCCTATGGCTACACCTTC.

This CDR3 is CASSKAGQGAYNEQFF. CDR3 DNA sequence: TGCGCCAGCAGCAAAGCCGGACAGGGGGCTTACAATGAGCAGTTCTTC. The J gene is TRBJ2-1, the V gene TRBV5-1; 11 nucleotides align to TRBD1. The trim removed 4 bases at V and 4 bases at J, leaving 7 bases unmatched. The germline V gene has CDR1 SGHRS and CDR2 YFSETQ. The CDR3 consists of 16 residues.

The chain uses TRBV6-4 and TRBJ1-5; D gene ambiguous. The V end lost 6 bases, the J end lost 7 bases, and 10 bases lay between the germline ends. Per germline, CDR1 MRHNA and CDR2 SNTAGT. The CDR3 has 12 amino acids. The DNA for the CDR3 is TGTGCCAGCAGGGACCTCCGGCAGCCCCAGCATTTT. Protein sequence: CASRDLRQPQHF.

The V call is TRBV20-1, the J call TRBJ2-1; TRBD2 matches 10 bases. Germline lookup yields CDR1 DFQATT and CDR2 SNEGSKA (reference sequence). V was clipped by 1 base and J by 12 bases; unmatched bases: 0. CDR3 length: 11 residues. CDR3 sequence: CSARGLAGQFF. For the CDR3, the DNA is TGCAGTGCTAGAGGACTAGCGGGGCAGTTCTTC.

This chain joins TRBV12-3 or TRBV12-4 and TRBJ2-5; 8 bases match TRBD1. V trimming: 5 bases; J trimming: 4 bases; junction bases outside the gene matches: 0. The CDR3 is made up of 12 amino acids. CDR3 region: CASSTGGETQYF. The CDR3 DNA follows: TGTGCCAGCAGTACAGGGGGAGAGACCCAGTACTTC.

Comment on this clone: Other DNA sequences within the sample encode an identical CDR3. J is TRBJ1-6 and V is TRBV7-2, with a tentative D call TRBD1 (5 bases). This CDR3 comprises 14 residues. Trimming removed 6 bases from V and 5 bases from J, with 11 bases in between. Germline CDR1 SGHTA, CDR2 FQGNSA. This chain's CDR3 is CASSPQGNNSPLHF. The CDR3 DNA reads TGTGCCAGCAGTCCCCAGGGAAATAATTCACCCCTCCACTTT.

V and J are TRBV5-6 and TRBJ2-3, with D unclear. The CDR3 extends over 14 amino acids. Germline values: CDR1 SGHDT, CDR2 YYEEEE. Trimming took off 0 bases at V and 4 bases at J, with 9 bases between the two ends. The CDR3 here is CASSLELKSDTQYF. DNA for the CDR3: TGTGCCAGCAGCTTGGAACTAAAGTCAGATACGCAGTATTTT.

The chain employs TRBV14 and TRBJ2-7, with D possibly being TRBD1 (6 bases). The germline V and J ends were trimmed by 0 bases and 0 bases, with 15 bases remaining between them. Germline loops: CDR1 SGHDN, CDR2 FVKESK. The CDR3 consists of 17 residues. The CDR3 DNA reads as TGTGCCAGCAGCCAAGATAGGCGGACAGTGGGCTCCTACGAGCAGTACTTC. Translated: CASSQDRRTVGSYEQYF.

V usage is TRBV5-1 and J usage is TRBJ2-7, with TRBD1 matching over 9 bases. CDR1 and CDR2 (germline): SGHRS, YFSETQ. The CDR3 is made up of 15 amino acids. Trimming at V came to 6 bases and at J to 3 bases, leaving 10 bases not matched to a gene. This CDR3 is CASTVDRDRDYEQYF. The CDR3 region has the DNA TGCGCCAGCACTGTGGACCGGGACAGGGACTACGAGCAGTACTTC.

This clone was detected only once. CDR3 coding DNA: TGTGCCAGCAGTTCGACAGGGGGCGAAACTGAAGCTTTCTTT. This encodes CASSSTGGETEAFF. The rearrangement joins TRBV28 to TRBJ1-1, with TRBD1 matching 10 bases. Trimming removed 4 bases from V and 5 bases from J; junction bases left unmatched: 4. Germline CDR1 reads MDHEN; CDR2 reads SYDVKM. The CDR3 is 14 amino acids. The complete variable domain, with remaining parts taken from reference TRBV28 and TRBJ1-1, reads DVKVTQSSRYLVKRTGEKVFLECVQDMDHENMFWYRQDPGLGLRLIYFSYDVKMKEKGDIPEGYSVSREKKERFSLILESASTNQTSMYLCASSSTGGETEAFFGQGTRLTVV.

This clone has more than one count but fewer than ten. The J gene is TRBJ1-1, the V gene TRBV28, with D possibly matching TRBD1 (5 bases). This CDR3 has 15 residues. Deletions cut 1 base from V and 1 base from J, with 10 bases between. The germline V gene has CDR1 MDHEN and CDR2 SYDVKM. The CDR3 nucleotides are TGTGCCAGCAGTTTATTGGGGCGGGAGAACACTGAAGCTTTCTTT. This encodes CASSLLGRENTEAFF.

The DNA of the CDR3 is TGCGCCAGCAGCTTGGGAGAGGAGACTGAAGCTTTCTTT. Translating gives CASSLGEETEAFF. The chain recombines TRBV5-1 with TRBJ1-1; D gene uncertain. Trimming shortened V by 0 bases and J by 5 bases, and 8 bases separated the two germline ends. Germline CDR1 reads SGHRS; CDR2 reads YFSETQ. There are 13 residues in the CDR3.

The CDR3 DNA reads TGTGCCAGCAGCGGGGGACAGGGGCTCTCCTACGAGCAGTACTTC. Amino acid sequence: CASSGGQGLSYEQYF. The chain carries TRBV11-2 and TRBJ2-7, with 10 nucleotides matching TRBD1. The CDR3 extends over 15 amino acids. CDR1 and CDR2 (germline): SGHAT, FQNNGV. With V trimmed by 5 bases and J by 0 bases, 4 bases remained unmatched.

CDR3 region: CAIWTGETRGYTF. CDR3 DNA: TGTGCCATCTGGACAGGGGAAACGCGGGGCTACACCTTC. The chain couples TRBV10-3 to TRBJ1-2; 9 bases fit TRBD1. Germline trimming cut 8 bases from V and 8 bases from J; bases unmatched to any gene: 9. The germline V gene encodes CDR1 ENHRY and CDR2 SYGVKD. The CDR3 is 13 residues long.

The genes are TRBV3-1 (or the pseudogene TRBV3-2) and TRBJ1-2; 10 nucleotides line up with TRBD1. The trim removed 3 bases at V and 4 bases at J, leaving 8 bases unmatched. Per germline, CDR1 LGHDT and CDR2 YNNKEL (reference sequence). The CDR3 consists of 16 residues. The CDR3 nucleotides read TGTGCCAGCAGCCAGGGACAGGGGACTCGGGGCTATGGCTACACCTTC. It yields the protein CASSQGQGTRGYGYTF.

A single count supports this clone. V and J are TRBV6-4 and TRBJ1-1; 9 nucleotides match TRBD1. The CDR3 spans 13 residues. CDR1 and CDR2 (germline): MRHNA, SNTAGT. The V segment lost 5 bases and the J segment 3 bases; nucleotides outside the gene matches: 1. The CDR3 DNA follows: TGTGCCAGCAGTAGGACAGGGGACACTGAAGCTTTCTTT. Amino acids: CASSRTGDTEAFF.

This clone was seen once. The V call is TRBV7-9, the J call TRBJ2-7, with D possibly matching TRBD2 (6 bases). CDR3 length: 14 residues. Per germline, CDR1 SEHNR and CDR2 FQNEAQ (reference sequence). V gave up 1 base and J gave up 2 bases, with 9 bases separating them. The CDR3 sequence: CASSLGGDAYEQYF. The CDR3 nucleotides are TGTGCCAGCAGCTTAGGGGGGGACGCCTACGAGCAGTACTTC.

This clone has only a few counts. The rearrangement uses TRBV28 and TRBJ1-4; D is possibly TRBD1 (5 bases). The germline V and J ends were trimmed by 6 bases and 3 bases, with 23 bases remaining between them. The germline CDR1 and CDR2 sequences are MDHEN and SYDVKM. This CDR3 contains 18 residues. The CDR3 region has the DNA TGTGCCAGCAGCCGCTCCCGGACGGGGGTACAGGCTAATGAAAAACTGTTTTTT. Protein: CASSRSRTGVQANEKLFF.

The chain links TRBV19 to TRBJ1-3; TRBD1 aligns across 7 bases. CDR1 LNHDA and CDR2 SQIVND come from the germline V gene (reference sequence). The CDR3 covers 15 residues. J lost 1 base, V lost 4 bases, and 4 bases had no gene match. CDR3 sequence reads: CASSTGGISGNTIYF. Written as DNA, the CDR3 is TGTGCCAGTAGTACAGGGGGGATATCTGGAAACACCATATATTTT.

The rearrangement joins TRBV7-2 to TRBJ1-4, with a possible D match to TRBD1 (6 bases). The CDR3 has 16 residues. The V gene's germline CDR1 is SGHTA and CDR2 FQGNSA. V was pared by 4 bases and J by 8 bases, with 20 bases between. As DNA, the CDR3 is TGTGCCAGCAGCTCAGGAACCGGGACATTAGGAGAAAAACTGTTTTTT. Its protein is CASSSGTGTLGEKLFF. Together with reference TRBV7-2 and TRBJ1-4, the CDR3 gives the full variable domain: GAGVSQSPSNKVTEKGKDVELRCDPISGHTALYWYRQSLGQGLEFLIYFQGNSAPDKSGLPSDRFSAERTGGSVSTLTIQRTQQEDSAVYLCASSSGTGTLGEKLFFGSGTQLSVL.

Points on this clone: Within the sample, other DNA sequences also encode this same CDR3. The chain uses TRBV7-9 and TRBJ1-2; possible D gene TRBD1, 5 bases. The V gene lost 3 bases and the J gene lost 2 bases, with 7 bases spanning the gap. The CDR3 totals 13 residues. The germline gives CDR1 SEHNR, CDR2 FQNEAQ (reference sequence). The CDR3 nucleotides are TGTGCCAGCAGCTTCCAGGGCAACTATGGCTACACCTTC. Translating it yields CASSFQGNYGYTF.

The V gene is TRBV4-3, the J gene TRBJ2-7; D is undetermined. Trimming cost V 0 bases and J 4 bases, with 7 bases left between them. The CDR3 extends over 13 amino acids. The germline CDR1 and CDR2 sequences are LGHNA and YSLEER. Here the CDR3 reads CASSQDPRYEQYF. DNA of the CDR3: TGCGCCAGCAGCCAAGACCCACGGTACGAGCAGTACTTC.

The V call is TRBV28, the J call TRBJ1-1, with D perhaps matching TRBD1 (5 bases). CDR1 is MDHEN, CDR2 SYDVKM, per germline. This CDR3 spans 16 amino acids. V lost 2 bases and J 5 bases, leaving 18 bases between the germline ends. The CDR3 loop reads CASSLISTVPNTEAFF. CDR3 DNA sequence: TGTGCCAGCAGTTTAATATCGACAGTCCCTAATACTGAAGCTTTCTTT.

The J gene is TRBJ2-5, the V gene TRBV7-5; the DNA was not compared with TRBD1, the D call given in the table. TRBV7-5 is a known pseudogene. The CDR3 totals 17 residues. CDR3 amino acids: CARSYPLRQGPQETQYF. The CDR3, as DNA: TGTGCCAGAAGCTATCCCCTAAGACAGGGACCGCAAGAGACCCAGTACTTC.

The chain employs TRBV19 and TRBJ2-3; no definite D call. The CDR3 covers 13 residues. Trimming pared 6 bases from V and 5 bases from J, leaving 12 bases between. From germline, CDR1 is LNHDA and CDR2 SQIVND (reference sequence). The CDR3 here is CASRSTVGDTQYF. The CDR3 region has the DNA TGTGCCAGTAGGTCCACTGTCGGAGATACGCAGTATTTT.

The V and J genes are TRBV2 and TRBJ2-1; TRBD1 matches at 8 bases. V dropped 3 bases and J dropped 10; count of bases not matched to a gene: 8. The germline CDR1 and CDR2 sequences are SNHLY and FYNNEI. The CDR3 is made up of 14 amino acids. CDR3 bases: TGTGCCAGCAGTGACCAGGGGGCTGCTTACGAGCAGTTCTTC. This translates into CASSDQGAAYEQFF.

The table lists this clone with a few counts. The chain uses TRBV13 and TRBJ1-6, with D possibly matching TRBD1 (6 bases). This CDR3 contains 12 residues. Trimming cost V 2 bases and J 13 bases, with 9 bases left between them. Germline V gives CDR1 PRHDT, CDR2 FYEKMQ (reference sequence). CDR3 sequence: CASSLQGMPLHF. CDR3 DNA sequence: TGTGCCAGCAGCTTACAGGGGATGCCCCTCCACTTT.

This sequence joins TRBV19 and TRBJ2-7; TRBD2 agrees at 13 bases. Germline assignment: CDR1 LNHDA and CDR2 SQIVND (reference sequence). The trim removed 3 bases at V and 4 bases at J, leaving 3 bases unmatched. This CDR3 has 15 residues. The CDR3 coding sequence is TGTGCCAGTAGTATCAGGACTAGCGGGGGTTACGAGCAGTACTTC. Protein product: CASSIRTSGGYEQYF.

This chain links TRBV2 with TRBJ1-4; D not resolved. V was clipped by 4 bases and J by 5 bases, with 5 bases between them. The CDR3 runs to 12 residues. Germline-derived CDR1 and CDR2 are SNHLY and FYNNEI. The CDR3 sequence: CASSGANEKLFF. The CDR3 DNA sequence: TGTGCCAGCAGTGGGGCAAATGAAAAACTGTTTTTT.

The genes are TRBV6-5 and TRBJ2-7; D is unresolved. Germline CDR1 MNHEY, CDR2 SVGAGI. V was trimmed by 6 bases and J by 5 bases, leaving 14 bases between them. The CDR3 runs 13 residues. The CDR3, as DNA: TGTGCCAGCAGCAAACCCGCAGGTGACGAGCAGTACTTC. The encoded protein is CASSKPAGDEQYF.